The text below deals with one T cell receptor (beta chain). The data originate from a study of blood T cell repertoires in COVID-19. Authors' analysis steps: For nucleated cells, counts were estimated from reference gene primer amplification. TCRdb's table, derived via immunoSEQ multiplex PCR, lists solely in-frame clones and lacks some. That table is the source of V, J and clone size, and D and trimming were worked out from the DNA. The table has around 17,000 clones, about 93% seen once. Germline CDR1 reads MDHEN; CDR2 reads SYDVKM. The CDR3 has 15 residues. V lost 6 bases and J lost 3, with 17 bases in between.

The chain employs TRBV28 and TRBJ1-2, with D tentatively TRBD1 (5 bases). Specimen: peripheral blood. The origin of this receptor is a man in his sixties with active COVID-19. This CDR3 reads CASRRRQLIYYGYTF. The CDR3 DNA reads TGTGCCAGCAGGAGGAGACAGCTGATCTACTATGGCTACACCTTC.